These T cell receptor beta chains were read from a single sample in a study of identical twins. TCRdb used MiXCR to reprocess the 5' RACE reads, holding one entry per CDR3 protein. Seen here are fewer than 900,000 distinct CDR3 sequences, approximately 21% observed once, and the top ten hold 4% to 5.5%. These data were likewise used in another study, on T cells expressing NK-cell markers.

Sequencing used PBMCs. Source of these receptors: a woman aged 18-30 years in good health. Both conserved end residues are part of each CDR3.

V gene	CDR3 protein
TRBV11-3	CASSFSFGEQFF
TRBV20-1	CSARRTGDTKNIQYF
TRBV5-1	CASRRGTNTGELFF
TRBV3-1	CASSQGLFSLTF
TRBV20-1	CSARSRVGNTTYF
TRBV12-3/TRBV12-4	CASSPRTSGGTQYF
TRBV12-3/TRBV12-4	CASSLTQGGTEAFF
TRBV20-1	CSATRGRDEQYF
TRBV12-3/TRBV12-4	CASSLGAGDEQYF
TRBV20-1	CSARDLDVGNIQYF